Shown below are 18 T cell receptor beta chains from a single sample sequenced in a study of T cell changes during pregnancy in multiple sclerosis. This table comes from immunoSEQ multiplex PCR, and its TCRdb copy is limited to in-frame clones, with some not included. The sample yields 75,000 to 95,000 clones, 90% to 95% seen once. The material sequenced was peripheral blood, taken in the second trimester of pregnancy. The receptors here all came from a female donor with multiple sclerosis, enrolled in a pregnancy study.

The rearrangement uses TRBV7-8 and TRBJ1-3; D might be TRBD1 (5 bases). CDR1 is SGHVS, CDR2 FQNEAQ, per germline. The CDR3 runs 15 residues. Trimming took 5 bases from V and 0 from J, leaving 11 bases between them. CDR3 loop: CASSPRVISGNTIYF. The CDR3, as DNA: TGTGCCAGCAGCCCCAGGGTTATCTCTGGAAACACCATATATTTT.

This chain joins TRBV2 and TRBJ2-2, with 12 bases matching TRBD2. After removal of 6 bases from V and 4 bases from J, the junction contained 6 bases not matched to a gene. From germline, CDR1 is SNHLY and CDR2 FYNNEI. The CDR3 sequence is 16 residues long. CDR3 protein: CASSELAGGATGELFF. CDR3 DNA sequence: TGTGCCAGCAGCGAACTAGCGGGGGGCGCCACCGGGGAGCTGTTTTTT.

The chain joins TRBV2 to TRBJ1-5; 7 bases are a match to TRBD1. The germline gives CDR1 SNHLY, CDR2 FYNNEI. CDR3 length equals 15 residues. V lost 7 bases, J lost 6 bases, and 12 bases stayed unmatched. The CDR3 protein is CASNDGLQGGQPQHF. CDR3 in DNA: TGTGCCAGCAACGACGGGCTTCAGGGGGGTCAGCCCCAGCATTTT. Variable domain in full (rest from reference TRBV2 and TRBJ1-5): EPEVTQTPSHQVTQMGQEVILRCVPISNHLYFYWYRQILGQKVEFLVSFYNNEISEKSEIFDDQFSVERPDGSNFTLKIRSTKLEDSAMYFCASNDGLQGGQPQHFGDGTRLSIL.

The CDR3 bases are TGTGCCAGCAGCGTAGGCCTAGCGGGTGACTCCTACGAGCAGTACTTC. The encoded protein is CASSVGLAGDSYEQYF. The rearrangement links TRBV9 to TRBJ2-7; 8 bases line up with TRBD2. CDR1 and CDR2 (germline): SGDLS, YYNGEE. The CDR3 runs to 16 residues. The J segment lost 0 bases and the V segment lost 0 bases, leaving 5 bases of the junction unmatched.

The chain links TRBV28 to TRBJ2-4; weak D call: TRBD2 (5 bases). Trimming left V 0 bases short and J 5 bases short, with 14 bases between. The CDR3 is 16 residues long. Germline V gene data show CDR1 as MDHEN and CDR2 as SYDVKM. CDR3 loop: CASSLWEETLENIQYF. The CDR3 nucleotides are TGTGCCAGCAGTTTATGGGAGGAAACTTTGGAAAACATTCAGTACTTC.

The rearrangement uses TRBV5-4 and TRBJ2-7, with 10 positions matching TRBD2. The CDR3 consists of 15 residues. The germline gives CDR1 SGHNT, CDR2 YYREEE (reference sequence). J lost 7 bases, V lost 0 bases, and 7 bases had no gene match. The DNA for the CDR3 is TGTGCCAGCAGCTTGGAGTTAGCGGGGGGCAGGGAGCAGTACTTC. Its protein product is CASSLELAGGREQYF. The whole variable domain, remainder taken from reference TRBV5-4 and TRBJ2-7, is ETGVTQSPTHLIKTRGQQVTLRCSSQSGHNTVSWYQQALGQGPQFIFQYYREEENGRGNFPPRFSGLQFPNYSSELNVNALELDDSALYLCASSLELAGGREQYFGPGTRLTVT.

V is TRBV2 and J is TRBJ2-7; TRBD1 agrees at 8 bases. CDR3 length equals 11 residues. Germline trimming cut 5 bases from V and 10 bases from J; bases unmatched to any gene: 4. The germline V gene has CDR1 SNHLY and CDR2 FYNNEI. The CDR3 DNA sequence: TGTGCCAGCAGTTCAGGACAGGGTCAGTACTTC. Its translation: CASSSGQGQYF. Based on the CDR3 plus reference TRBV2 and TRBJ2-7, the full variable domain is EPEVTQTPSHQVTQMGQEVILRCVPISNHLYFYWYRQILGQKVEFLVSFYNNEISEKSEIFDDQFSVERPDGSNFTLKIRSTKLEDSAMYFCASSSGQGQYFGPGTRLTVT.

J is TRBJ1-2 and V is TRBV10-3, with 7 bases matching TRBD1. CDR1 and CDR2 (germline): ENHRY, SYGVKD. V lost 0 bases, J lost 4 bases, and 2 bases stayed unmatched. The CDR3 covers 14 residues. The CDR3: CAISESGGVYGYTF. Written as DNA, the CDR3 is TGTGCCATCAGTGAGTCAGGGGGCGTCTATGGCTACACCTTC.

The CDR3 DNA sequence: TGTGCCAGCAGCTTACGCACAGGAGAAACCTCCTATAATTCACCCCTCCACTTT. This encodes CASSLRTGETSYNSPLHF. The genes are TRBV7-9 and TRBJ1-6, with D perhaps matching TRBD1 (5 bases). This CDR3 spans 18 amino acids. Germline V gene sequence: CDR1 SEHNR, CDR2 FQNEAQ (reference sequence). Deletions cut 2 bases from V and 0 bases from J, with 14 bases between.

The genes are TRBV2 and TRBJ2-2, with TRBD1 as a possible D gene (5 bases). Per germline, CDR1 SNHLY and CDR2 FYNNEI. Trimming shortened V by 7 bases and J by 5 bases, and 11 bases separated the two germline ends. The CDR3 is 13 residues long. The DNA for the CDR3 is TGTGCCAGCATTGCAGGGCGGACCGGGGAGCTGTTTTTT. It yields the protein CASIAGRTGELFF.

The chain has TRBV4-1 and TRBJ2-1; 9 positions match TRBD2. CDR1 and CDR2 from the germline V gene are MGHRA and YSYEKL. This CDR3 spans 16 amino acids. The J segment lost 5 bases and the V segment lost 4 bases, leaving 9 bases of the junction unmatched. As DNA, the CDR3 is TGCGCCAGCAGCCGTCGAGAGACTAGCGGTAACAATGAGCAGTTCTTC. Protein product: CASSRRETSGNNEQFF.

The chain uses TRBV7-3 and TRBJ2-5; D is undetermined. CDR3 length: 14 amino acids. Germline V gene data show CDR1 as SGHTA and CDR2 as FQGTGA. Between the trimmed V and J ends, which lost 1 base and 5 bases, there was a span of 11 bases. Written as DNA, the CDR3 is TGTGCCAGCAGCTTAAACGGAGCTCCCGAGACCCAGTACTTC. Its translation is CASSLNGAPETQYF.

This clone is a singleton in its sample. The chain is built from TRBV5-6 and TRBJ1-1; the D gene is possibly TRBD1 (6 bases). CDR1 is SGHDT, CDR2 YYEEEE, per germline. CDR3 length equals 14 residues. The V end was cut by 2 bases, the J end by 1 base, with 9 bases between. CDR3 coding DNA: TGTGCCAGCAGCTTTTTGACAGGGAACACTGAAGCTTTCTTT. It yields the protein CASSFLTGNTEAFF. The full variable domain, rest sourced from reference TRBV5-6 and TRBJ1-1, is DAGVTQSPTHLIKTRGQQVTLRCSPKSGHDTVSWYQQALGQGPQFIFQYYEEEERQRGNFPDRFSGHQFPNYSSELNVNALLLGDSALYLCASSFLTGNTEAFFGQGTRLTVV.

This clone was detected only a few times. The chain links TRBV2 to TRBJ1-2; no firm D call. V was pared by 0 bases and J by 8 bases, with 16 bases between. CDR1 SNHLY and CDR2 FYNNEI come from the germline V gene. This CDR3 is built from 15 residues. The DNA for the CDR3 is TGTGCCAGCAGTGAAGCGCTCGACGGGGAAGGCGGCTACACCTTC. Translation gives CASSEALDGEGGYTF.

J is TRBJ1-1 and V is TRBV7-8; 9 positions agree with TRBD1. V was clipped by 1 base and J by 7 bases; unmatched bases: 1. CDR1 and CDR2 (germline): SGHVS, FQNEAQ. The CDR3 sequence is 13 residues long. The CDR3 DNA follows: TGTGCCAGCAGCTTAGGGACAGGGGTTGAAGCTTTCTTT. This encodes CASSLGTGVEAFF. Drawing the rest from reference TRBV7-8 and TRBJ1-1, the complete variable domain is GAGVSQSPRYKVAKRGQDVALRCDPISGHVSLFWYQQALGQGPEFLTYFQNEAQLDKSGLPSDRFFAERPEGSVSTLKIQRTQQEDSAVYLCASSLGTGVEAFFGQGTRLTVV.

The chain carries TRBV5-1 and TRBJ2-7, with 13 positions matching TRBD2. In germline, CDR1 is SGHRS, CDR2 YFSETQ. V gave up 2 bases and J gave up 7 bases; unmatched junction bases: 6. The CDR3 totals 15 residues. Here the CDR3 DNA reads TGCGCCAGCAGCTTCCCGACTAGCGGGGGGAGTGAGCAGTACTTC. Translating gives CASSFPTSGGSEQYF.

The CDR3 region is CASRATSGGSNTGELFF. CDR3 bases: TGCGCCAGCAGGGCGACTAGCGGGGGGTCGAACACCGGGGAGCTGTTTTTT. This chain uses TRBV10-2 with TRBJ2-2, with TRBD2 identical over 13 bases. Trimming removed 6 bases from V and 0 bases from J; junction bases left unmatched: 4. Germline loops: CDR1 WSHSY, CDR2 SAAADI. CDR3 length: 17 amino acids.

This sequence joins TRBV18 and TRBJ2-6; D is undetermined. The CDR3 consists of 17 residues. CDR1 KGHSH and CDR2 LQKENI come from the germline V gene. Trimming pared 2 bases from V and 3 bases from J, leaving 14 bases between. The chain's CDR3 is CASSPMTRLGGANVLTF. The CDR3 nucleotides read TGTGCCAGCTCACCAATGACTCGCCTAGGTGGGGCCAACGTCCTGACTTTC.